This T cell receptor beta chain is from a study of T cells in Graves' hyperthyroidism and ophthalmopathy. Study outcomes and limitations: A model using 13 V-J features told ophthalmopathy apart from stable hyperthyroidism.

From germline, CDR1 is LGHNA and CDR2 YNFKEQ. Deletions cut 3 bases from V and 6 bases from J, with 12 bases between. The CDR3 consists of 13 residues. Ophthalmopathy patients had Clinical Activity Score at least 3, NOSPECS grade at least 4, duration under 3 months. RNA transcripts yielded amplified TCR beta CDR3 regions. TCR CDR3 regions were first amplified by RT-PCR with HTBI primers. TCRdb ran MiXCR on the multiplex PCR reads and lists one entry per CDR3 protein. The sample consists of about 410,000 distinct CDR3 sequences, about 14% of them appearing once. This clonotype was detected many times. Its antigen is still unknown.

V and J are TRBV4-2 and TRBJ2-7; possible D gene TRBD2, 5 bases. The source of this sequence is a man younger than 35 with Graves' ophthalmopathy. The sequencing sample was made of blood. The CDR3 loop is CASSHTSSGEQYF. The CDR3 bases are TGTGCCAGCAGCCATACTAGTTCTGGCGAGCAGTACTTC.